The clone carrying this T cell receptor (beta chain) occurred a few times. As yet, its antigen is unknown. Sorted populations all had greater than 95% purity. cDNA synthesis used the whole RNA isolate, giving expressed TCRB sequences. Clones were sequenced by immunoSEQ multiplex PCR, and TCRdb holds only the in-frame ones, with some missing. This sample carries more than 150,000 clones, approximately 8.8% of them seen once, and the ten largest clones take 0.7%. The record originates from a study of beta chain features in type 1 diabetes. Study-level points and caveats: Among all four CD4+ subsets, Type 1 diabetes patients had TCRB CDR3s that were moderately but significantly shorter.

This CDR3 contains 16 residues. Germline CDR1 ENHRY, CDR2 SYGVKD. V shed 3 bases and J 4 bases; nucleotides not matched to a gene: 9. The chain joins TRBV10-3 to TRBJ2-7; TRBD2 matches 10 bases. This receptor was identified in a woman aged 25 to 39 with type 1 diabetes. The sample was central memory CD4+ T cells from blood. The CDR3 sequence is CAISETTLAGAYEQYF. The CDR3 DNA follows: TGTGCCATCAGTGAAACAACCCTAGCGGGAGCGTACGAGCAGTACTTC.